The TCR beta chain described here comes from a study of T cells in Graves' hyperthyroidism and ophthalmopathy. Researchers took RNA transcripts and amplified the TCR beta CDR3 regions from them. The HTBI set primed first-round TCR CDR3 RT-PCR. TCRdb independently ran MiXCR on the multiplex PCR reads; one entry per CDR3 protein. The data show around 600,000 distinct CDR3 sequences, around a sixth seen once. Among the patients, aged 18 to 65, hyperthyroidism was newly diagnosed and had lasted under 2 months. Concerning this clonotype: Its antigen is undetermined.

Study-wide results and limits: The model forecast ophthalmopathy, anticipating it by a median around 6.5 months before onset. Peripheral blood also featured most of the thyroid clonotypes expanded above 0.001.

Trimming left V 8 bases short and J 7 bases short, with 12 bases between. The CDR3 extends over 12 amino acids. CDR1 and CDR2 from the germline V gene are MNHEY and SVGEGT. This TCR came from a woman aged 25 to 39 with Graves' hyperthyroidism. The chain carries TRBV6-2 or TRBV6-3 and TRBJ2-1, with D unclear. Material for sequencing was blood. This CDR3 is CASGPRANEQFF. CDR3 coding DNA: TGTGCCAGCGGCCCTCGGGCTAATGAGCAGTTCTTC.